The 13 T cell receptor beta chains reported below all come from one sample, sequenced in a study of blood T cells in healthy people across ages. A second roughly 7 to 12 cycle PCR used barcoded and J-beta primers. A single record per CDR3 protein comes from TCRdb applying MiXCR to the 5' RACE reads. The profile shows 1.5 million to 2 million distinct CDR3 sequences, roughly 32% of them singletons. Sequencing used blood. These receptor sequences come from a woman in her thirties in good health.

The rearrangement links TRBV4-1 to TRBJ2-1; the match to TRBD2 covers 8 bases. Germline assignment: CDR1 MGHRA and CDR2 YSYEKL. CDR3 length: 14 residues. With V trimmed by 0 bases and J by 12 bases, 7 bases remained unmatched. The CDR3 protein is CASSQERVAGGQFF. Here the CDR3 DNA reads TGCGCCAGCAGCCAAGAGAGGGTGGCGGGGGGGCAGTTCTTC.

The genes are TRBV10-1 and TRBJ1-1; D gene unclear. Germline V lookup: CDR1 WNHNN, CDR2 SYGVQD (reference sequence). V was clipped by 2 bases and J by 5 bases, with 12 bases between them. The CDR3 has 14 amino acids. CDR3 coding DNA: TGCGCCAGCAGTGAGAATACCGGCGAGACTGAAGCTTTCTTT. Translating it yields CASSENTGETEAFF.

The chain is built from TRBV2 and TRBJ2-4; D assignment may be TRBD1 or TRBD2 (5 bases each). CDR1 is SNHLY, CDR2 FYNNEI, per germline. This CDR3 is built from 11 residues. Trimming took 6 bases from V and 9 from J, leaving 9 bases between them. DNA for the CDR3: TGTGCCAGCAGGCCGGGACCCATTCAGTACTTC. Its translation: CASRPGPIQYF.

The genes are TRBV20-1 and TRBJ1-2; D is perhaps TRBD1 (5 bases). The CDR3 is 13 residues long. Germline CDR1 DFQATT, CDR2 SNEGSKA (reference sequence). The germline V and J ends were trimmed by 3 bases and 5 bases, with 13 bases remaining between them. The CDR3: CSARDRGLYGYTF. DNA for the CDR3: TGCAGTGCTAGGGACCGGGGCCTTTATGGCTACACCTTC.

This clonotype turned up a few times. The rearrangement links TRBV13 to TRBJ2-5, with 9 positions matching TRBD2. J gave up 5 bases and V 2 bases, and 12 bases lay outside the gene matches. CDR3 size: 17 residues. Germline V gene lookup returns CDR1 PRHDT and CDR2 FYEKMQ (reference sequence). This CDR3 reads CASSLRPSGDLWETQYF. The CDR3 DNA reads TGTGCCAGCAGCTTAAGGCCTAGCGGGGACCTTTGGGAGACCCAGTACTTC.

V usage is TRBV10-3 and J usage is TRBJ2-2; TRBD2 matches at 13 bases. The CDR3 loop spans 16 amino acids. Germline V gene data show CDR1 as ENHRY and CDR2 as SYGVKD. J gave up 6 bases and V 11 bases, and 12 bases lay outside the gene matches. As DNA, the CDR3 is TGTGCCGTACCCTTCGGGACTAGCGGGGACGCCGGGGAGCTGTTTTTT. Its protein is CAVPFGTSGDAGELFF.

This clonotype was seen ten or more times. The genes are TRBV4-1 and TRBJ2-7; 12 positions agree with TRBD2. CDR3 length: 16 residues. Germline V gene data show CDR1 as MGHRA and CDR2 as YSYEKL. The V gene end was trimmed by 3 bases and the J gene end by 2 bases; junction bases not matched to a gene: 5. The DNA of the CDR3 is TGCGCCAGCAGCCAGATACTAGCGGGGGGTCCCTACGAGCAGTACTTC. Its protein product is CASSQILAGGPYEQYF.

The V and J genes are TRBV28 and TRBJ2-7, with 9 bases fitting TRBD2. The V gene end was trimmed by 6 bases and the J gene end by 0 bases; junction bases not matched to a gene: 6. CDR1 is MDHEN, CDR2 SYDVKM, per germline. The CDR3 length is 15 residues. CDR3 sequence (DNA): TGTGCCAGCAGATCTAGCGGGGCGAGCTCCTACGAGCAGTACTTC. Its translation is CASRSSGASSYEQYF.

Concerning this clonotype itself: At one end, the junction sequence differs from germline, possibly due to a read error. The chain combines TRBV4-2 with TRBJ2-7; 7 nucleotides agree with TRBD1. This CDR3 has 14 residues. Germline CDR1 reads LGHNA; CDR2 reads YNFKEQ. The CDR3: CTSSQGQSSYEQYF. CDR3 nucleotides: TGTACCAGCAGCCAGGGACAGAGCTCCTACGAGCAGTACTTC.

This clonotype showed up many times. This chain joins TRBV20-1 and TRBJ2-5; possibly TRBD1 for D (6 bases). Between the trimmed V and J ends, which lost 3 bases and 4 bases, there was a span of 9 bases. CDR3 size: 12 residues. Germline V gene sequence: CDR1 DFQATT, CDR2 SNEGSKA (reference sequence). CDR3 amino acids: CSARRGGETQYF. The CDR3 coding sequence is TGCAGTGCTAGGCGAGGGGGAGAGACCCAGTACTTC.

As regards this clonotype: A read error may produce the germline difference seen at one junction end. CDR3 residues: CASSPFSGGKYNKQFF. The CDR3 DNA reads TGTGCCAGCAGTCCATTTAGCGGGGGAAAATACAATAAGCAGTTCTTC. The gene calls are TRBV6-5 and TRBJ2-1; TRBD2 aligns across 9 bases. Germline assignment: CDR1 MNHEY and CDR2 SVGAGI. This CDR3 contains 16 residues.

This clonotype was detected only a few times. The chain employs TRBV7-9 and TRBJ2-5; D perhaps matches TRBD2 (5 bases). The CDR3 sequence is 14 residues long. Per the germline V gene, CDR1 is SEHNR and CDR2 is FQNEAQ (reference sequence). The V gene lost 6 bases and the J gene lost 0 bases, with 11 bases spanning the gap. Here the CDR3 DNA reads TGTGCCAGCAGTTTGATAGCGTACCAAGAGACCCAGTACTTC. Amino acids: CASSLIAYQETQYF.

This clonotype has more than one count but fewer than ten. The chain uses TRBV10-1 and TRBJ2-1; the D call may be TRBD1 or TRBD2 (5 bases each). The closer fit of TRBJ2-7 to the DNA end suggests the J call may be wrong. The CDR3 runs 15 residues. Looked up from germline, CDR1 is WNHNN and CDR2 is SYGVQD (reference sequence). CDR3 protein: CASSATGWGYNEQYF. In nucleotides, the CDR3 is TGCGCCAGCAGTGCTACAGGATGGGGGTACAATGAGCAGTACTTC.